Listed below are T cell receptor beta chains from one sample, sequenced in a study of memory CD4+ T cells and cytomegalovirus serostatus. Sequencing was performed with immunoSEQ multiplex PCR; in TCRdb, only in-frame clones are kept and a portion is missing. This sample has 64,000 or so clones, with roughly four fifths found just once. Material: memory CD4+ T cells from blood. Every receptor here comes from an adult in good health and CMV-seronegative. Both conserved end residues are part of each CDR3. D genes are given only for firm matches. Some rows mark clone size as missing; the rest say once, few, many or name a class of expanded clone.

>-|-|TRBV6-6|TRBJ1-4
CASSYASSTTNEKLFF
TGTGCCAGCAGTTACGCCTCAAGCACAACTAATGAAAAACTGTTTTTT
>-|-|TRBV7-9|TRBJ2-3
CASSGKTDSWQDTQYF
TGTGCCAGCAGCGGTAAGACGGACTCCTGGCAAGATACGCAGTATTTT
>-|-|TRBV2|TRBJ2-7
CASSVGLATEQYF
TGTGCCAGCAGTGTGGGGCTAGCGACCGAGCAGTACTTC
>-|-|TRBV12-5|TRBJ2-7
CASGLGQWNYEQYF
TGTGCTAGTGGTTTGGGACAGTGGAACTACGAGCAGTACTTC
>-|-|TRBV5-1|TRBJ1-1
CASSLGSGERSTEAFF
TGCGCCAGCAGCTTGGGATCGGGGGAAAGGAGCACTGAAGCTTTCTTT
>-|-|TRBV5-6|TRBJ1-1
CASSLAGVYTEAFF
TGTGCCAGCAGCTTGGCGGGGGTCTACACTGAAGCTTTCTTT
>-|-|TRBV6-1|TRBJ1-6
CASMAHYSYNSPLHF
TGTGCCAGCATGGCGCATTACTCCTATAATTCACCCCTCCACTTT
>-|-|TRBV30|TRBJ2-1
CAWRVPTTYNEQFF
TGTGCCTGGAGGGTCCCCACTACCTACAATGAGCAGTTCTTC
>few|-|TRBV5-4|TRBJ2-5
CASSLRSSGGGTETQYF
TGTGCCAGCAGCTTGAGAAGTTCGGGGGGCGGCACGGAGACCCAGTACTTC
>-|TRBD2|TRBV6-5|TRBJ2-5
CASSSSGSAKTQYF
TGTGCCAGCAGTTCTAGCGGGAGTGCGAAGACCCAGTACTTC
>-|TRBD1|TRBV27|TRBJ2-7
CASSSPNRGRVEQYF
TGTGCCAGCAGTTCACCCAACAGGGGACGCGTCGAGCAGTACTTC
>-|TRBD2|TRBV7-9|TRBJ2-5
CASSLGLAGMGETQYF
TGTGCCAGCAGCTTAGGGCTAGCGGGAATGGGGGAGACCCAGTACTTC
>-|-|TRBV7-7|TRBJ2-3
CASSLTVSDTQYF
TGTGCTAGCAGCTTAACCGTATCAGATACGCAGTATTTT
>-|TRBD1|TRBV18|TRBJ1-1
CASSQTGGTEAFF
TGTGCCAGCTCACAAACAGGGGGCACTGAAGCTTTCTTT
>-|TRBD2|TRBV18|TRBJ2-3
CASSPFLAGYTDTQYF
TGTGCCAGCTCACCATTTCTAGCGGGGTACACAGATACGCAGTATTTT
>-|TRBD2|TRBV28|TRBJ2-7
CASIASGSYEQYF
TGTGCCAGCATAGCTAGCGGCTCCTACGAGCAGTACTTC
>-|-|TRBV4-1|TRBJ2-5
CASSQGHSMGETQYF
TGCGCCAGCAGCCAAGGCCATTCCATGGGCGAGACCCAGTACTTC
>-|TRBD1|TRBV9|TRBJ1-6
CASGGTAYNSPLHF
TGTGCCAGCGGAGGGACAGCATATAATTCACCCCTCCACTTT
>-|-|TRBV2|TRBJ1-1
CASSEFSDEAFF
TGTGCCAGCAGTGAATTTAGTGATGAAGCTTTCTTT
>-|-|TRBV7-3|TRBJ2-3
CASSSSGSTDTQYF
TGTGCCAGCAGCTCAAGCGGGAGCACAGATACGCAGTATTTT
>-|TRBD2|TRBV7-2|TRBJ2-7
CASSSAGGGSYEQYF
TGTGCCAGCAGCTCCGCGGGGGGGGGAAGCTACGAGCAGTACTTC
>-|-|TRBV25-1|TRBJ1-1
CASRMGGNTEAFF
TGTGCCAGCAGAATGGGGGGGAACACTGAAGCTTTCTTT
>-|TRBD1|TRBV5-1|TRBJ1-1
CASSTGQGGTEAFF
TGCGCCAGCAGCACGGGACAGGGGGGCACTGAAGCTTTCTTT
>-|-|TRBV10-1|TRBJ1-1
CASSAAGARTEAFF
TGCGCCAGCAGTGCGGCGGGGGCCCGGACTGAAGCTTTCTTT
>-|TRBD1|TRBV5-1|TRBJ2-2
CASNWDSTVTGELFF
TGCGCCAGCAATTGGGACAGTACCGTCACCGGGGAGCTGTTTTTT
>-|-|TRBV4-1|TRBJ1-2
CASSLIGEYGYTF
TGCGCCAGCAGCCTTATAGGGGAGTATGGCTACACCTTC
>-|-|TRBV4-1|TRBJ2-4
CASSQASTIAKNIQYF
TGCGCCAGCAGCCAAGCCAGTACTATAGCCAAAAACATTCAGTACTTC
>-|-|TRBV27|TRBJ1-5
CASSSQGRQPQHF
TGTGCCAGCAGTTCACAGGGTCGGCAGCCCCAGCATTTT
>-|-|TRBV7-2|TRBJ1-6
CASSLEWSSYNSPLHF
TGTGCCAGCAGCTTAGAGTGGAGCTCCTATAATTCACCCCTCCACTTT
>once|TRBD1|TRBV11-2|TRBJ2-5
CASSLETGLETQYF
TGTGCCAGCAGCTTAGAGACAGGGCTTGAGACCCAGTACTTC
>few|-|TRBV30|TRBJ2-1
CAWRWGYNEQFF
TGTGCCTGGAGATGGGGATACAATGAGCAGTTCTTC
>-|TRBD1|TRBV4-1|TRBJ2-3
CASSQPIMRDRGRTDTQYF
TGCGCCAGCAGCCAACCCATAATGCGAGACAGGGGACGCACAGATACGCAGTATTTT
>-|-|TRBV20-1|TRBJ2-1
CSAVEDLGQFF
TGCAGTGCCGTAGAGGACCTAGGGCAGTTCTTC
>-|TRBD1|TRBV9|TRBJ2-3
CASSKGGTGGTDTQYF
TGTGCCAGCAGCAAAGGGGGGACAGGGGGCACAGATACGCAGTATTTT
>-|-|TRBV11-1|TRBJ2-5
CASQWGFYQETQYF
TGTGCCAGCCAGTGGGGGTTCTATCAAGAGACCCAGTACTTC
>-|-|TRBV30|TRBJ2-6
CAWGGSQTNSGANVLTF
TGTGCCTGGGGGGGGAGTCAGACGAACTCTGGGGCCAACGTCCTGACTTTC
>-|TRBD1|TRBV18|TRBJ1-1
CASRPDRGTEAFF
TGTGCCAGCCGACCGGACAGGGGGACTGAAGCTTTCTTT
>-|-|TRBV23-1|TRBJ1-1
CASTLTNATGRDEAFF
TGCGCCAGCACTCTTACAAATGCAACGGGACGGGACGAAGCTTTCTTT
>-|-|TRBV28|TRBJ1-2
CASSPPQERWGYTF
TGTGCCAGCAGCCCCCCCCAGGAGAGGTGGGGCTACACCTTC
>-|-|TRBV6-5|TRBJ1-2
CASSYTGRNYGYTF
TGTGCCAGCAGTTACACCGGGAGAAACTATGGCTACACCTTC
>-|-|TRBV28|TRBJ1-2
CASAAIYGYTF
TGTGCCAGCGCCGCAATTTATGGCTACACCTTC
>-|TRBD2|TRBV19|TRBJ2-1
CASSRRGAGEYNEQFF
TGTGCCAGTAGTCGCCGGGGAGCGGGAGAATACAATGAGCAGTTCTTC
>-|-|TRBV14|TRBJ1-1
CASSHLGAGGTEAFF
TGTGCCAGCAGCCATTTGGGGGCGGGTGGAACTGAAGCTTTCTTT